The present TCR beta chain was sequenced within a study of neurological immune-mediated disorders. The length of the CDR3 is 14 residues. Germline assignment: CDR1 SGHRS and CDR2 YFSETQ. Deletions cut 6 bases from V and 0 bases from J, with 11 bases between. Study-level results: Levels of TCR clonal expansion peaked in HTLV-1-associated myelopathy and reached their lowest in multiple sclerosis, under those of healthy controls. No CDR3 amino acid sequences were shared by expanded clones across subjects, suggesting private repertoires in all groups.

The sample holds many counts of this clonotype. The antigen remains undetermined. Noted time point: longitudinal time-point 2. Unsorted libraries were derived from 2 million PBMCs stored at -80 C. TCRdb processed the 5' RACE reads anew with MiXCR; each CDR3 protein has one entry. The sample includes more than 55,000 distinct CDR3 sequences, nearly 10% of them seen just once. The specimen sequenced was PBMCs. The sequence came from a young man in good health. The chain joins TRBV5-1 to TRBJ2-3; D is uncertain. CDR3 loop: CASNEDPSTDTQYF. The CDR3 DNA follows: TGCGCCAGCAACGAGGATCCTAGCACAGATACGCAGTATTTT.